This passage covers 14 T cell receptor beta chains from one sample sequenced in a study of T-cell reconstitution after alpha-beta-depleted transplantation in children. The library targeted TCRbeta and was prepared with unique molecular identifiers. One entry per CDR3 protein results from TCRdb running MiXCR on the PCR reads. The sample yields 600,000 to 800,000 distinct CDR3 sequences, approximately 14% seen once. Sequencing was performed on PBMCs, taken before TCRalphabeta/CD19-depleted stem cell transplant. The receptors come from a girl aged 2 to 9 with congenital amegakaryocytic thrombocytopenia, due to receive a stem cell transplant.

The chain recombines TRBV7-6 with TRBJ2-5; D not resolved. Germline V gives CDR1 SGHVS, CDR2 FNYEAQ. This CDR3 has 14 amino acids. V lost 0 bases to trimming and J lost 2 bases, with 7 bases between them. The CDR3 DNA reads TGTGCCAGCAGCTTAGCGCAGCGTCAAGAGACCCAGTACTTC. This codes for CASSLAQRQETQYF.

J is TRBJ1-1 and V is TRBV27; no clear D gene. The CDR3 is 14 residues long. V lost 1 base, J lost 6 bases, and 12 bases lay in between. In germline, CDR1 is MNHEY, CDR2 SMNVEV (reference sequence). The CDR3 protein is CASSLFVRSSEAFF. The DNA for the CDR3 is TGTGCCAGCAGTTTATTTGTCCGATCTTCTGAAGCTTTCTTT.

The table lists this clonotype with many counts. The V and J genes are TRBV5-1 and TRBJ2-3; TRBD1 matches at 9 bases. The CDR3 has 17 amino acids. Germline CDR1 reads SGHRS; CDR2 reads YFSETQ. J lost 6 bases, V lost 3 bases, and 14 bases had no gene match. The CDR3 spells CASSSNALGQGSDTQYF. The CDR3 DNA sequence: TGCGCCAGCAGCTCTAACGCTCTGGGACAGGGTTCCGATACGCAGTATTTT.

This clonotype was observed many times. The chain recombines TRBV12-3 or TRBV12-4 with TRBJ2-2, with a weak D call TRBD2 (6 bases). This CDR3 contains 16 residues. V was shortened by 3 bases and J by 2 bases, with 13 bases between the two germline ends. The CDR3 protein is CASSLLGGTNTGELFF. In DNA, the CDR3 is TGTGCCAGCAGTTTGTTAGGCGGGACCAACACCGGGGAGCTGTTTTTT.

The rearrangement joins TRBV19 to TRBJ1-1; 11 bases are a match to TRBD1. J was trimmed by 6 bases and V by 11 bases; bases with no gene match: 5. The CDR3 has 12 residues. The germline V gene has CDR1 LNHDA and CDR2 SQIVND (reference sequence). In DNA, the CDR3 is TGTGCCGCTGGGGGACAGGGGGCTGAAGCTTTCTTT. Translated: CAAGGQGAEAFF. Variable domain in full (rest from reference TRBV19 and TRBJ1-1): DGGITQSPKYLFRKEGQNVTLSCEQNLNHDAMYWYRQDPGQGLRLIYYSQIVNDFQKGDIAEGYSVSREKKESFPLTVTSAQKNPTAFYLCAAGGQGAEAFFGQGTRLTVV.

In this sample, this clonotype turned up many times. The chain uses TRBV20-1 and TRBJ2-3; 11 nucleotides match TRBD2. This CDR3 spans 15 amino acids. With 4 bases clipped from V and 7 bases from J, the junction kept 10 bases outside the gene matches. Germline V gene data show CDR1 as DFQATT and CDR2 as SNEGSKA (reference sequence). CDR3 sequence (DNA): TGCAGTGCTAAGTTGGTGGGACTAGCGGTAAATACGCAGTATTTT. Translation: CSAKLVGLAVNTQYF.

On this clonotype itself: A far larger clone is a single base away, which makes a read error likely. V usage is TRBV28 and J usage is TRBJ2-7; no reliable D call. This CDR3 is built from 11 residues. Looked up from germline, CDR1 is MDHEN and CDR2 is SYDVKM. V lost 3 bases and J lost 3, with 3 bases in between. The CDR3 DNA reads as TGTGCCAGCAGTTTTGTCTACGAGCAGTACTTC. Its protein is CASSFVYEQYF.

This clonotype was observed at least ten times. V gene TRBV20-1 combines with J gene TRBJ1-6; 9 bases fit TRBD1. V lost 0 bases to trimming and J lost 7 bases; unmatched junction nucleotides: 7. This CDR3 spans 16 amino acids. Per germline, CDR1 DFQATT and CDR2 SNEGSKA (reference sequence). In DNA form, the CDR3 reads TGCAGTGCTAGAGATTTTCGGACAGGGGAAAATTCACCCCTCCACTTT. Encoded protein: CSARDFRTGENSPLHF.

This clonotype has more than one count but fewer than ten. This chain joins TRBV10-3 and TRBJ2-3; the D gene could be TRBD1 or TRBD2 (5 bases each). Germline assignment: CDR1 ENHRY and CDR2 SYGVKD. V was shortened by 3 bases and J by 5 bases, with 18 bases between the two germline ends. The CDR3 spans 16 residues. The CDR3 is CAISDRGVIGGDTQYF. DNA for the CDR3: TGTGCCATCAGTGATAGAGGGGTAATTGGGGGAGATACGCAGTATTTT.

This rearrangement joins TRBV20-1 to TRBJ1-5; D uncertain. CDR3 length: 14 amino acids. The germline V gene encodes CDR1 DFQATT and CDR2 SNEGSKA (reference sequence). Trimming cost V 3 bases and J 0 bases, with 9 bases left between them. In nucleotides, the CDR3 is TGCAGTGCTAGGTCCGGCTATAGCAATCAGCCCCAGCATTTT. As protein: CSARSGYSNQPQHF.

The CDR3 coding sequence is TGCGCCAGCAGGGGGGCCAGGAGGGACACTGAAGCTTTCTTT. Protein product: CASRGARRDTEAFF. This chain uses TRBV4-1 with TRBJ1-1, with TRBD1 as a possible D gene (6 bases). This CDR3 has 14 amino acids. Germline V gives CDR1 MGHRA, CDR2 YSYEKL. The germline V and J ends were trimmed by 6 bases and 3 bases, with 14 bases remaining between them.

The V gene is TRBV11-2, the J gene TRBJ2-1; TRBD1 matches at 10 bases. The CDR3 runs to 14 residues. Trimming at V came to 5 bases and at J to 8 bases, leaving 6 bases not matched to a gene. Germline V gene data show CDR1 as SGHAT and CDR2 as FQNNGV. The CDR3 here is CASSRTGGLHEQFF. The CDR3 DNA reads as TGTGCCAGCAGCAGGACAGGGGGTTTGCATGAGCAGTTCTTC.

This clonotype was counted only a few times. The CDR3 region is CASSYSQDRRHEQFF. The CDR3 DNA sequence: TGTGCCAGCAGCTACTCCCAGGACCGGCGGCATGAGCAGTTCTTC. The V call is TRBV21-1, the J call TRBJ2-1; the listed D gene, TRBD1, was not tested against the DNA. TRBV21-1 is assigned pseudogene status. This CDR3 contains 15 residues.

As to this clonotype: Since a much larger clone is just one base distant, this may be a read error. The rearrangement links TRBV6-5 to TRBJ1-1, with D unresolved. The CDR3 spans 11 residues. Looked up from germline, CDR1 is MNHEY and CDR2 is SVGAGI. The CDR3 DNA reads TGTGCCAGCATTAAAAACACTGAAGCTCTCTTT. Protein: CASIKNTEALF.